This TCR beta chain was profiled in a study of T cells in Graves' hyperthyroidism and ophthalmopathy. Study-level findings and limits: The model identified upcoming ophthalmopathy a median approximately seven months ahead of onset. In blood, most of the thyroid clonotypes expanded above 0.001 were also present.

This clonotype was picked up many times. Its specificity is not known. The CDR3 spans 15 residues. Trimming cost V 4 bases and J 4 bases, with 16 bases left between them. Looked up from germline, CDR1 is MNHEY and CDR2 is SMNVEV (reference sequence). TCR beta CDR3 sequences were amplified from RNA transcripts. HTBI primers were the set used in a first-round RT-PCR of the TCR CDR3. TCRdb re-called the multiplex PCR reads with MiXCR, one entry per CDR3 protein. The sample lists 89,000 or so distinct CDR3 sequences; 35% to 50% were seen once. This sequence was found in a woman in her twenties or thirties with Graves' hyperthyroidism. The specimen was peripheral blood or thyroid tissue (not recorded which). The chain uses TRBV27 and TRBJ2-5; no reliable D call. The CDR3, as DNA: TGTGCCAGCAGTTCCCACTTAGGGTTGGGAGAGACCCAGTACTTC. Translating it yields CASSSHLGLGETQYF.